This TCR beta chain appears in the sequencing data of a study of Ad26.COV2.S vaccination and SARS-CoV-2 variants (dated by TCRdb to about 2021). For the wider study: Donors in the vaccine arm were drawn from COV1001, a phase I-IIa trial of Ad26.COV2.S in healthy adults that was multicentre, randomized, double-blind and placebo-controlled. Sequencing of the TCRbeta repertoire served to evaluate the specificity and breadth of SARS-CoV-2-reactive T cell receptors following Ad26.COV2.S vaccination. Trial participants were randomized into five groups of five: low-dose or high-dose Ad26.COV2.S given once or twice, or placebo on both occasions. A total of approximately 32 samples were included in the TCR-sequenced set, comprising around 19 Ad26.COV2.S vaccine recipients, 5 placebo recipients and 8 SARS-CoV-2 convalescent individuals. Throughout the experiments and outcome assessment, investigators stayed blinded to trial group allocation. Ad26.COV2.S was given intramuscularly at 5x10^10 or 1x10^11 viral particles, as a single shot or as two shots 56 days apart. Points the paper makes about the study in general: The authors noted that total T cell responses may have been underestimated by the TCR breadth and depth analyses. The study lacked the statistical power to compare responses across vaccine doses or regimens. Comparable non-spike TCR breadth was observed between vaccine and placebo recipients, consistent with only spike being contained in the vaccine. Substantial breadth of spike-specific CD8+ and CD4+ T cell responses was reported after vaccination. Ad26.COV2.S recipients had higher spike-specific TCR breadth than placebo recipients (P = 0.0014).

Concerning this clone itself: There is no known antigen for this receptor. No per-base quality is available; no much larger clone lies one base away.

The immunoSEQ Assay was used to sequence TCRbeta CDR3 regions. After extraction, genomic DNA underwent amplification by bias-controlled multiplex PCR, followed by high-throughput sequencing. The original methods were these. To quantify the absolute abundance of each unique TCRbeta CDR3 region, sequences were collapsed and filtered. T cell fraction was estimated by normalization of TCRbeta template counts to usable DNA, with usable DNA being measured through amplification of reference genes present in all nucleated cells. Repertoire TCRs were annotated as SARS-CoV-2-specific when V gene, CDR3 amino acid sequence and J gene were exactly matched to a known reactive TCR set. The reference SARS-CoV-2 TCR set was derived from MIRA and filtered for enrichment in COVID-19-positive ImmuneCODE repertoires, a step that removed public or cross-reactive TCRs. Using the MIRA antigens, annotated TCRs were further analysed by specific ORF or by position within an ORF. Breadth was defined as annotated unique rearrangements over total unique productive rearrangements; depth was the summed frequency of those rearrangements. Group comparisons of TCR breadth used two-sided Wilcoxon rank-sum tests. The source is immuneACCESS, and TCRdb retained only in-frame sequences with V and J called. Part of the clones is not carried over; for the studies checked, unresolved V genes explain less than half of this, and the remainder is unexplained. V and J calls and clone size are copied from that table; D and trimming were computed from the DNA. The sample data list roughly 330,000 clones, and roughly 90% of these were observed just once. Jointly, the top ten make up approximately 5.8% of the sample.

V is reduced by 1 base and J by 4 bases, leaving a spacing of 10 bases between them. Looking up the germline V gene yields CDR1 LGHNA and CDR2 YNFKEQ. The CDR3 runs 15 amino acids, cysteine and phenylalanine included. The read is trimmed to its CDR3 DNA, 45 bases read in frame from base 1. The treatment or condition label corresponds to: 19 received Ad26.COV2.S at low or high dose, single or two shots; about 5 received placebo; per-sample allocation not given. Repertoires of vaccine and placebo recipients were sequenced from samples collected on day 63 after the first injection. Cohort 1b enrolled 25 adults aged 18-55 years at a single site in Boston, USA, between 29 July and 7 August 2020. Ad26.COV2.S consisted of a replication-incompetent adenovirus type 26 vector by which a prefusion-stabilized SARS-CoV-2 spike protein from the original Wuhan strain was expressed.

This TCR came from a person between 18 and 60 years old who received the Ad26.COV2.S COVID-19 vaccine or a placebo. Source: peripheral blood, taken in a trial of Ad26.COV2.S vaccine versus placebo. This receptor chain uses TRBV4-2 and TRBJ2-2; the D region is possibly TRBD1 or TRBD2, each matching across 6 bases. CDR3 region: CASSQGGALTGELFF. The DNA sequence follows: TGTGCCAGCAGCCAAGGGGGGGCCCTCACCGGGGAGCTGTTTTTT.